These 20 T cell receptor beta chains originate from one sample sequenced in a study of cytomegalovirus exposure and HLA in healthy donors. Vbeta (60) and Jbeta (13) primers were used in the PCR. TCRdb keeps only in-frame clones here, not all; method: immunoSEQ multiplex PCR. This specimen shows fewer than 100,000 clones; the ten leading clones hold around 4%. The sequencing sample was made of PBMCs. Receptors originate from a young man in good health and CMV-seropositive.

The J gene is TRBJ2-1, the V gene TRBV9, with D tentatively TRBD1 (6 bases). The V gene lost 4 bases and the J gene lost 4 bases, with 9 bases spanning the gap. The CDR3 length is 13 residues. Germline loops: CDR1 SGDLS, CDR2 YYNGEE. The CDR3 is CASSSGQYNEQFF. The CDR3, as DNA: TGTGCCAGCAGCTCAGGACAGTACAATGAGCAGTTCTTC.

The rearrangement joins TRBV5-4 to TRBJ1-3, with 9 nucleotides matching TRBD1. In germline, CDR1 is SGHNT, CDR2 YYREEE (reference sequence). This CDR3 region has 16 residues. V shed 3 bases and J 4 bases; nucleotides not matched to a gene: 8. The CDR3 loop reads CASSSGTGRAGNTIYF. CDR3 DNA sequence: TGTGCCAGCAGCTCCGGGACAGGGAGAGCGGGAAACACCATATATTTT.

This chain's CDR3 is CASSLRGLLNTGELFF. Written as DNA, the CDR3 is TGTGCCAGTAGTCTCCGAGGTCTTCTAAACACCGGGGAGCTGTTTTTT. The V gene is TRBV19, the J gene TRBJ2-2; D not certain. The germline V gene has CDR1 LNHDA and CDR2 SQIVND (reference sequence). The CDR3 is 16 residues long. Between the trimmed V and J ends, which lost 5 bases and 2 bases, there was a span of 15 bases. The whole variable domain, remainder taken from reference TRBV19 and TRBJ2-2, is DGGITQSPKYLFRKEGQNVTLSCEQNLNHDAMYWYRQDPGQGLRLIYYSQIVNDFQKGDIAEGYSVSREKKESFPLTVTSAQKNPTAFYLCASSLRGLLNTGELFFGEGSRLTVL.

The chain is built from TRBV4-1 and TRBJ1-2; TRBD1 aligns across 7 bases. The trim removed 1 base at V and 1 base at J, leaving 6 bases unmatched. Per the germline V gene, CDR1 is MGHRA and CDR2 is YSYEKL. The CDR3 is 16 residues long. The CDR3 DNA follows: TGCGCCAGCAGCCAAGTTGGAGGGACAGATAACTATGGCTACACCTTC. Translating gives CASSQVGGTDNYGYTF.

The rearrangement joins TRBV15 to TRBJ1-1; D perhaps matches TRBD1 (6 bases). CDR1 and CDR2 (germline): LNHNV, YYDKDF (reference sequence). The CDR3 runs 12 residues. V was clipped by 5 bases and J by 10 bases, with 14 bases between them. CDR3 in amino acids: CATSGEGGGAFF. CDR3 nucleotide sequence: TGTGCCACCAGCGGGGAGGGAGGGGGAGCTTTCTTT.

The chain joins TRBV10-3 to TRBJ2-7, with TRBD2 identical over 11 bases. This CDR3 spans 17 amino acids. Germline CDR1 and CDR2: ENHRY and SYGVKD. Unmatched junction bases numbered 14, after V lost 6 bases and J lost 4 bases. The CDR3 protein is CAISGTSGGLGPYEQYF. The CDR3 DNA reads as TGTGCCATCAGCGGGACTAGCGGCGGACTCGGACCTTACGAGCAGTACTTC.

The gene calls are TRBV29-1 and TRBJ2-2; weak D call: TRBD2 (6 bases). The CDR3 contains 13 residues. V was clipped by 7 bases and J by 7 bases, with 16 bases between them. CDR1 is SQVTM and CDR2 is ANQGSEA in the germline V gene. The CDR3 reads CSAAGTSSGELFF. The CDR3 DNA reads as TGCAGCGCCGCGGGGACCTCAAGCGGGGAGCTGTTTTTT.

This CDR3 reads CASSVEGGQANYNSPLHF. In DNA form, the CDR3 reads TGTGCCAGCAGTGTCGAGGGGGGACAGGCAAACTATAATTCACCCCTCCACTTT. The genes are TRBV6-1 and TRBJ1-6; TRBD1 agrees at 8 bases. Germline V CDR1 and CDR2: MNHNS, SASEGT. There are 18 residues in the CDR3. J lost 3 bases, V lost 4 bases, and 11 bases had no gene match.

This chain connects TRBV5-1 to TRBJ2-7; TRBD2 aligns across 14 bases. CDR1 SGHRS and CDR2 YFSETQ come from the germline V gene. V shed 3 bases and J 1 base; nucleotides not matched to a gene: 3. The CDR3 runs to 16 residues. In DNA, the CDR3 is TGCGCCAGCAGCTGGGGACTAGCGGGGGAGTCCTACGAGCAGTACTTC. Encoded protein: CASSWGLAGESYEQYF.

Note on this clone: Other DNA sequences in this sample translate to the same CDR3. The V and J genes are TRBV7-9 and TRBJ2-1; D ambiguous. The V end was cut by 2 bases, the J end by 1 base, with 6 bases between. Germline CDR1 reads SEHNR; CDR2 reads FQNEAQ (reference sequence). The CDR3 has 14 residues. CDR3 nucleotide sequence: TGTGCCAGCAGCTTACCGGGTTCCTACAATGAGCAGTTCTTC. It codes for CASSLPGSYNEQFF.

The chain employs TRBV2 and TRBJ1-3; D is uncertain. Germline CDR1 SNHLY, CDR2 FYNNEI. Trimming removed 7 bases at V and 0 bases at J, with 16 bases between. This CDR3 region has 16 residues. The DNA of the CDR3 is TGTGCCAGCACCCGTCAAGACGGGTACTCTGGAAACACCATATATTTT. It is translated as CASTRQDGYSGNTIYF.

This rearrangement joins TRBV9 to TRBJ1-6; TRBD1 matches 9 bases. J was trimmed by 7 bases and V by 4 bases; bases with no gene match: 6. There are 15 residues in the CDR3. Germline CDR1 reads SGDLS; CDR2 reads YYNGEE. The CDR3 spells CASSFWDRVNSPLHF. CDR3 in DNA: TGTGCCAGCAGCTTTTGGGACAGGGTGAATTCACCCCTCCACTTT.

The rearrangement uses TRBV29-1 and TRBJ1-2, with D possibly matching TRBD1 (5 bases). The germline gives CDR1 SQVTM, CDR2 ANQGSEA. There are 13 residues in the CDR3. V dropped 7 bases and J dropped 7 bases, with 19 bases sitting between them. The CDR3 loop is CSAGRAGDGGYTF. CDR3 bases: TGCAGCGCTGGGAGAGCGGGGGATGGTGGCTACACCTTC.

The V and J genes are TRBV5-1 and TRBJ1-1; the D gene is possibly TRBD1 (6 bases). The CDR3 totals 17 residues. Germline CDR1 and CDR2: SGHRS and YFSETQ. Trimming removed 1 base from V and 1 base from J, with 17 bases in between. The DNA for the CDR3 is TGCGCCAGCAGCTTGATGTCGTTAGGACAGCAGAACACTGAAGCTTTCTTT. This encodes CASSLMSLGQQNTEAFF.

The chain links TRBV11-3 to TRBJ2-1; perhaps TRBD2 as D (6 bases). Germline V CDR1 and CDR2: SGHNT, YENEEA. CDR3 length equals 16 residues. Trimming left V 5 bases short and J 7 bases short, with 21 bases between. For the CDR3, the DNA is TGTGCCAGCAGCGCCACACCTAGCGAACTGGGGAATGAGCAGTTCTTC. Its translation is CASSATPSELGNEQFF.

Note on this clone: Different DNA sequences within this sample yield the same CDR3. The chain uses TRBV6-6 and TRBJ2-1; 9 bases fit TRBD2. There are 15 residues in the CDR3. Losses at the gene ends were 5 bases for V and 1 base for J; bases not matched to a gene: 3. CDR1 MNHNY and CDR2 SVGAGI come from the germline V gene (reference sequence). This CDR3 reads CASSLLAGSYNEQFF. CDR3 nucleotides: TGTGCCAGCAGTCTCCTAGCGGGATCCTACAATGAGCAGTTCTTC.

V is TRBV28 and J is TRBJ2-5; TRBD2 matches at 8 bases. After removal of 5 bases from V and 4 bases from J, the junction contained 12 bases not matched to a gene. From germline, CDR1 is MDHEN and CDR2 SYDVKM. The CDR3 consists of 16 residues. The CDR3 spells CASSRTLAGTRETQYF. The CDR3, as DNA: TGTGCCAGCAGTCGCACCTTAGCGGGGACGAGAGAGACCCAGTACTTC.

The V call is TRBV7-9, the J call TRBJ2-3; weak D call: TRBD1 (6 bases). This CDR3 region has 15 residues. With 4 bases removed from V and 0 bases from J, the gap between germline ends came to 11 bases. Germline assignment: CDR1 SEHNR and CDR2 FQNEAQ (reference sequence). CDR3 nucleotide sequence: TGTGCCAGCAGCTCAGGGGCCGCTAGCACAGATACGCAGTATTTT. As protein: CASSSGAASTDTQYF. Drawing the rest from reference TRBV7-9 and TRBJ2-3, the complete variable domain is DTGVSQNPRHKITKRGQNVTFRCDPISEHNRLYWYRQTLGQGPEFLTYFQNEAQLEKSRLLSDRFSAERPKGSFSTLEIQRTEQGDSAMYLCASSSGAASTDTQYFGPGTRLTVL.

V usage is TRBV28 and J usage is TRBJ1-6; the D is unclear. V was trimmed by 6 bases and J by 0 bases, leaving 18 bases between them. The germline V gene has CDR1 MDHEN and CDR2 SYDVKM. The CDR3 contains 18 residues. The CDR3 is CASRIDTGLPSYNSPLHF. The CDR3 DNA sequence: TGTGCCAGCAGGATTGATACCGGGTTACCCTCCTATAATTCACCCCTCCACTTT. Full variable domain (outside the CDR3, taken from reference TRBV28 and TRBJ1-6): DVKVTQSSRYLVKRTGEKVFLECVQDMDHENMFWYRQDPGLGLRLIYFSYDVKMKEKGDIPEGYSVSREKKERFSLILESASTNQTSMYLCASRIDTGLPSYNSPLHFGNGTRLTVT.

The rearrangement uses TRBV19 and TRBJ2-1, with D perhaps TRBD2 (5 bases). With 5 bases removed from V and 9 bases from J, the gap between germline ends came to 17 bases. This CDR3 region has 14 residues. Germline V lookup: CDR1 LNHDA, CDR2 SQIVND (reference sequence). The CDR3 DNA sequence: TGTGCCAGTAGTCATGAGGGAGCGGAAGCTGAGCAGTTCTTC. Translated: CASSHEGAEAEQFF. The full variable domain, its missing parts supplied by reference TRBV19 and TRBJ2-1, is DGGITQSPKYLFRKEGQNVTLSCEQNLNHDAMYWYRQDPGQGLRLIYYSQIVNDFQKGDIAEGYSVSREKKESFPLTVTSAQKNPTAFYLCASSHEGAEAEQFFGPGTRLTVL.